One and the same sample provided the 13 T cell receptor beta chains below, sequenced in a study of blood T cell repertoires in COVID-19. Assay used: immunoSEQ multiplex PCR; TCRdb lists only in-frame clones, some missing. The repertoire has 95,000 to 150,000 clones, 80% to 90% of them found once; the top ten carry more than 5%. The source material was peripheral blood. The receptors come from an elderly man with active or convalescent COVID-19.

This clone was recorded once. This chain links TRBV28 with TRBJ1-2; no reliable D call. Germline CDR1 and CDR2: MDHEN and SYDVKM. This CDR3 is 12 amino acids long. Trimming shortened V by 5 bases and J by 4 bases, and 8 bases separated the two germline ends. CDR3 nucleotide sequence: TGTGCCAGCAGTCTGGCGGGCTATGGCTACACCTTC. It translates to CASSLAGYGYTF.

The chain couples TRBV29-1 to TRBJ2-1; 9 bases are shared with TRBD2. V dropped 5 bases and J dropped 9; count of bases not matched to a gene: 11. Germline V gene sequence: CDR1 SQVTM, CDR2 ANQGSEA. The CDR3 is 14 amino acids. CDR3 loop: CSVQAGGGAGEQFF. As DNA, the CDR3 is TGCAGCGTTCAGGCTGGCGGGGGGGCGGGTGAGCAGTTCTTC.

The chain recombines TRBV5-4 with TRBJ2-5, with TRBD2 matching over 7 bases. The CDR3 consists of 13 residues. Per germline, CDR1 SGHNT and CDR2 YYREEE (reference sequence). After removal of 7 bases from V and 4 bases from J, the junction contained 7 bases not matched to a gene. CDR3 bases: TGTGCCAGCTTAGAGCGGGGTTCAGAGACCCAGTACTTC. It yields the protein CASLERGSETQYF.

The V call is TRBV5-1, the J call TRBJ1-2; maybe TRBD1 (5 bases). CDR3 size: 13 residues. Germline loops: CDR1 SGHRS, CDR2 YFSETQ. Trimming shortened V by 4 bases and J by 8 bases, and 15 bases separated the two germline ends. CDR3 sequence reads: CASSPETVWGYTF. CDR3 bases: TGCGCCAGCAGCCCGGAGACAGTCTGGGGCTACACCTTC.

This clone was picked up a small number of times. CDR3 sequence (DNA): TGTGCCAGCAGCAAAGGGCCCGGGGGACAGGGGAACACTGAAGCTTTCTTT. It codes for CASSKGPGGQGNTEAFF. The V gene is TRBV21-1, the J gene TRBJ1-1; the listed D gene, TRBD1, was not tested against the DNA. TRBV21-1 is tagged as a pseudogene. This CDR3 contains 17 residues.

This chain joins TRBV7-9 and TRBJ1-2; no clear D. V was shortened by 5 bases and J by 2 bases, with 9 bases between the two germline ends. CDR1 and CDR2 (germline): SEHNR, FQNEAQ (reference sequence). The CDR3 totals 13 residues. In DNA form, the CDR3 reads TGTGCCAGCAGCGCGACTGAGAACTATGGCTACACCTTC. Translation gives CASSATENYGYTF. The full variable domain, rest sourced from reference TRBV7-9 and TRBJ1-2, is DTGVSQNPRHKITKRGQNVTFRCDPISEHNRLYWYRQTLGQGPEFLTYFQNEAQLEKSRLLSDRFSAERPKGSFSTLEIQRTEQGDSAMYLCASSATENYGYTFGSGTRLTVV.

The J gene is TRBJ2-7, the V gene TRBV4-1; 11 nucleotides line up with TRBD2. V gave up 0 bases and J gave up 2 bases; unmatched junction bases: 9. CDR3 length: 18 residues. The germline V gene has CDR1 MGHRA and CDR2 YSYEKL. CDR3 nucleotide sequence: TGCGCCAGCAGCCAAGATAGGGCTAGCGGGGGGTTAACCTACGAGCAGTACTTC. Its protein product is CASSQDRASGGLTYEQYF.

The chain recombines TRBV11-2 with TRBJ1-2; 9 bases align to TRBD1. J was trimmed by 8 bases and V by 5 bases; bases with no gene match: 6. The CDR3 is 13 amino acids. Germline assignment: CDR1 SGHAT and CDR2 FQNNGV. This CDR3 is CASSTGTGRGYTF. The CDR3 nucleotides read TGTGCCAGCAGCACCGGGACAGGGCGAGGCTACACCTTC.

The genes are TRBV27 and TRBJ2-6; D uncertain. The germline gives CDR1 MNHEY, CDR2 SMNVEV (reference sequence). V lost 0 bases, J lost 4 bases, and 13 bases lay in between. The CDR3 length is 17 residues. The DNA for the CDR3 is TGTGCCAGCAGTTTATCCCTTTTGGCGACAGGGGCCAACGTCCTGACTTTC. Translated: CASSLSLLATGANVLTF.

The chain employs TRBV7-2 and TRBJ1-1, with 8 bases matching TRBD1. The V gene's germline CDR1 is SGHTA and CDR2 FQGNSA. The V segment lost 4 bases and the J segment 2 bases; nucleotides outside the gene matches: 3. CDR3 length: 14 residues. CDR3 nucleotides: TGTGCCAGCAGCTCGGGACAGGCCAACACTGAAGCTTTCTTT. Translated, it gives CASSSGQANTEAFF.

This clone was observed once. The rearrangement joins TRBV15 to TRBJ1-1; D is undetermined. V lost 0 bases and J 1 base, leaving 6 bases between the germline ends. The CDR3 spans 14 residues. Per the germline V gene, CDR1 is LNHNV and CDR2 is YYDKDF (reference sequence). The CDR3 sequence: CATSRDRRNTEAFF. As DNA, the CDR3 is TGTGCCACCAGCAGAGACCGGAGGAACACTGAAGCTTTCTTT.

V gene TRBV7-2 combines with J gene TRBJ2-7; 10 bases line up with TRBD1. Germline V gives CDR1 SGHTA, CDR2 FQGNSA. The CDR3 is 15 amino acids. V dropped 4 bases and J dropped 2; count of bases not matched to a gene: 5. The CDR3 reads CASSSGQGGTYEQYF. DNA of the CDR3: TGTGCCAGCAGCTCCGGACAGGGGGGAACCTACGAGCAGTACTTC.

The chain has TRBV9 and TRBJ1-4, with D possibly matching TRBD1 (5 bases). CDR1 and CDR2 (germline): SGDLS, YYNGEE. The CDR3 runs 15 residues. V lost 0 bases to trimming and J lost 7 bases, with 13 bases between them. In DNA form, the CDR3 reads TGTGCCAGCAGCGTAGCGAGGGGAGCGGGTGAAAAACTGTTTTTT. It codes for CASSVARGAGEKLFF. Using reference TRBV9 and TRBJ1-4 for the parts outside the CDR3, the full variable domain is DSGVTQTPKHLITATGQRVTLRCSPRSGDLSVYWYQQSLDQGLQFLIQYYNGEERAKGNILERFSAQQFPDLHSELNLSSLELGDSALYFCASSVARGAGEKLFFGSGTQLSVL.